A single sample gave rise to the 21 T cell receptor beta chains below, sequenced in a study of CD8+CD57+ T cells in acquired aplastic anemia. Genomic DNA acted as the template from which TCR beta VDJ combination and CDR3 sequence profiling were carried out. TCRdb reprocessed the reads via MiXCR and lists one record per CDR3 protein. The sample contains about 190,000 distinct CDR3 sequences, around half of which appear only once. The material sequenced was sorted CD4+, CD8+, or CD8+CD57+ T cells (not recorded which) from PBMCs. The receptors here all came from a human donor in good health, serving as a control.

This clonotype was seen once. The chain employs TRBV24-1 and TRBJ1-5; weak D call: TRBD1 (6 bases). From germline, CDR1 is KGHDR and CDR2 SFDVKD. Trimming removed 3 bases at V and 6 bases at J, with 17 bases between. There are 16 residues in the CDR3. CDR3 protein: CATSDTRGPLSQPQHF. CDR3 coding DNA: TGTGCCACCAGTGATACCAGGGGACCTTTAAGTCAGCCCCAGCATTTT.

This chain uses TRBV19 with TRBJ2-7; weak D call: TRBD1 (5 bases). With 5 bases removed from V and 3 bases from J, the gap between germline ends came to 8 bases. Germline CDR1 and CDR2: LNHDA and SQIVND (reference sequence). CDR3 length: 12 amino acids. CDR3 sequence: CASSATGYEQYF. In nucleotides, the CDR3 is TGTGCCAGTAGTGCCACAGGCTACGAGCAGTACTTC.

The table lists this clonotype with many counts. The chain employs TRBV19 and TRBJ2-1, with 12 bases aligning to TRBD1. This CDR3 is 17 amino acids long. CDR1 and CDR2 (germline): LNHDA, SQIVND (reference sequence). J lost 9 bases, V lost 4 bases, and 13 bases had no gene match. The CDR3 region is CASSTRRTGTGGGEQFF. CDR3 nucleotide sequence: TGTGCCAGTAGTACCCGGCGGACCGGGACAGGGGGCGGTGAGCAGTTCTTC.

Comments on this clonotype: Mismatch with germline at one junction end may stem from a read error. V is TRBV5-1 and J is TRBJ2-1; no reliable D call. This CDR3 is built from 15 residues. CDR1 is SGHRS, CDR2 YFSETQ, per germline. The CDR3 sequence is CASSLGQASYSEQFF. CDR3 nucleotide sequence: TGCGCCAGCAGCTTGGGGCAAGCCTCCTACAGTGAGCAGTTCTTC.

This clonotype was detected once. The rearrangement joins TRBV2 to TRBJ1-5, with D uncertain. With 2 bases removed from V and 2 bases from J, the gap between germline ends came to 10 bases. Germline V gives CDR1 SNHLY, CDR2 FYNNEI. This CDR3 is built from 15 residues. DNA for the CDR3: TGTGCCAGCAGTGAACAGACTTCACGCAATCAGCCCCAGCATTTT. This codes for CASSEQTSRNQPQHF.

The chain recombines TRBV7-3 with TRBJ1-3; no reliable D call. The CDR3 has 14 residues. Germline assignment: CDR1 SGHTA and CDR2 FQGTGA. V lost 2 bases to trimming and J lost 3 bases, with 8 bases between them. This chain's CDR3 is CASSLGGHGNTIYF. CDR3 DNA: TGTGCCAGCAGCTTAGGTGGGCATGGAAACACCATATATTTT.

This clonotype was detected many times. The chain employs TRBV7-3 and TRBJ1-1; 8 bases map to TRBD1. The CDR3 is 15 amino acids. Germline CDR1 is SGHTA and CDR2 is FQGTGA. Germline trimming cut 4 bases from V and 0 bases from J; bases unmatched to any gene: 4. The CDR3 protein is CASSSGQAVNTEAFF. CDR3 bases: TGTGCCAGCAGCTCGGGACAGGCGGTGAACACTGAAGCTTTCTTT.

The chain uses TRBV19 and TRBJ2-7; 11 bases line up with TRBD1. The germline CDR1 and CDR2 sequences are LNHDA and SQIVND (reference sequence). The CDR3 is 16 amino acids. The trim removed 5 bases at V and 3 bases at J, leaving 9 bases unmatched. The CDR3 is CASSYKPGQGGYEQYF. CDR3 sequence (DNA): TGTGCCAGTAGTTACAAACCGGGACAGGGGGGCTACGAGCAGTACTTC.

The V call is TRBV19, the J call TRBJ1-5; 7 bases line up with TRBD1. There are 18 residues in the CDR3. Losses at the gene ends were 7 bases for V and 0 bases for J; bases not matched to a gene: 15. Germline V gene sequence: CDR1 LNHDA, CDR2 SQIVND (reference sequence). In nucleotides, the CDR3 is TGTGCCAGTACAACAGGGGCGACGCCAGGTTATAGCAATCAGCCCCAGCATTTT. It yields the protein CASTTGATPGYSNQPQHF.

The V and J genes are TRBV9 and TRBJ1-6; 7 nucleotides agree with TRBD1. The CDR3 is 15 amino acids. Trimming took 4 bases from V and 6 from J; bases not matched to a gene: 7. The V gene's germline CDR1 is SGDLS and CDR2 YYNGEE. Here the CDR3 reads CASSLRSGGNSPLHF. The DNA for the CDR3 is TGTGCCAGCAGCTTGCGGTCAGGGGGTAATTCACCCCTCCACTTT.

Comments on this clonotype: With a much larger clone just one base away, this may be a read error. The V gene is TRBV30, the J gene TRBJ2-7, with D tentatively TRBD1 (6 bases). The CDR3 extends over 14 amino acids. Germline V gives CDR1 GTSNPN, CDR2 SVGIG (reference sequence). The DNA of the CDR3 is TGTCCCTGGAGTCCCGACAGGCCCACGTACGAGCAGTACTTC. Its protein is CPWSPDRPTYEQYF.

The chain links TRBV30 to TRBJ2-7, with D tentatively TRBD1 (5 bases). The CDR3 has 13 residues. Trimming stripped 4 bases from V and 3 bases from J, with 13 bases between. Germline V CDR1 and CDR2: GTSNPN, SVGIG (reference sequence). CDR3 in DNA: TGTGCCTGGAACCTGGACAATAACTACGAGCAGTACTTC. This codes for CAWNLDNNYEQYF.

This clonotype was counted ten times or more. V and J are TRBV19 and TRBJ1-3; D perhaps matches TRBD1 (5 bases). The CDR3 runs to 14 residues. Germline V gene sequence: CDR1 LNHDA, CDR2 SQIVND (reference sequence). The V and J ends lost 4 bases and 2 bases respectively, with 9 bases between them. CDR3 in amino acids: CASSTAGTGNTIYF. In DNA form, the CDR3 reads TGTGCCAGTAGTACCGCAGGGACTGGAAACACCATATATTTT.

The chain employs TRBV20-1 and TRBJ1-1; D is possibly TRBD1 (5 bases). The V end lost 1 base, the J end lost 0 bases, and 12 bases lay between the germline ends. The germline V gene encodes CDR1 DFQATT and CDR2 SNEGSKA (reference sequence). The CDR3 consists of 15 residues. The CDR3 coding sequence is TGCAGTGCTAGAGCGTTGGGGCCGGTGAACACTGAAGCTTTCTTT. It translates to CSARALGPVNTEAFF.

In this sample, this clonotype turned up many times. V and J are TRBV20-1 and TRBJ1-2; 7 positions agree with TRBD1. Germline CDR1 is DFQATT and CDR2 is SNEGSKA (reference sequence). V was clipped by 4 bases and J by 10 bases; unmatched bases: 9. The CDR3 has 12 residues. CDR3 residues: CSATTGQADYTF. CDR3 sequence (DNA): TGCAGTGCTACGACAGGGCAGGCTGACTACACCTTC.

A word on this clonotype: With a much larger clone just one base away, this may be a read error. The J gene is TRBJ2-2, the V gene TRBV12-3 or TRBV12-4, with 10 bases aligning to TRBD2. The CDR3 covers 15 residues. In DNA form, the CDR3 reads TGTGCCAGGCTAGCGGGGGCCCCGAACGCCGGGGAGCTGTTTTTT. Amino acids: CARLAGAPNAGELFF.

This clonotype came up many times. The CDR3 loop reads CASSLTSGGFSSTDTQYF. In nucleotides, the CDR3 is TGCGCCAGCAGCCTGACTAGCGGGGGTTTCTCTAGCACAGATACGCAGTATTTT. The chain is built from TRBV5-1 and TRBJ2-3, with TRBD2 matching 12 bases. J lost 0 bases, V lost 4 bases, and 9 bases had no gene match. Per germline, CDR1 SGHRS and CDR2 YFSETQ. The CDR3 is 18 residues long.

In this sample, this clonotype turned up a few times. The gene calls are TRBV12-3 or TRBV12-4 and TRBJ1-2, with D maybe TRBD1 (5 bases). This CDR3 is 16 amino acids long. V lost 2 bases and J lost 4, with 17 bases in between. Here the CDR3 DNA reads TGTGCCAGCAGTTTAAACAGGCAAGGAGGGCCCTATGGCTACACCTTC. It yields the protein CASSLNRQGGPYGYTF.

The table lists this clonotype with a count of one. The gene calls are TRBV6-2 or TRBV6-3 and TRBJ2-7; D perhaps matches TRBD2 (6 bases). V gave up 9 bases and J gave up 6 bases, with 18 bases separating them. Germline V gene lookup returns CDR1 MNHEY and CDR2 SVGEGT. This CDR3 has 13 residues. CDR3 sequence: CASTPSGDREQYF. The CDR3 region has the DNA TGTGCCAGTACCCCGTCGGGGGATCGCGAGCAGTACTTC.

V usage is TRBV9 and J usage is TRBJ1-2, with 8 nucleotides matching TRBD1. Germline V gene sequence: CDR1 SGDLS, CDR2 YYNGEE. V trimming: 0 bases; J trimming: 3 bases; junction bases outside the gene matches: 4. The CDR3 is 15 amino acids. The chain's CDR3 is CASSVDPTGDYGYTF. CDR3 DNA: TGTGCCAGCAGCGTAGACCCGACAGGGGACTATGGCTACACCTTC.

This clonotype showed up just a few times. One end of the junction varies from germline; a read error may be responsible. This chain connects TRBV13 to TRBJ2-7, with D perhaps matching TRBD1 (6 bases). Germline assignment: CDR1 PRHDT and CDR2 FYEKMQ (reference sequence). This CDR3 has 15 residues. Written as DNA, the CDR3 is TGTGCCAGCAGCGTAGGGCCTCAGGGGAACTACGAGCAGTACTTC. It codes for CASSVGPQGNYEQYF.